This TCR beta chain was documented in a study of T cells in Graves' hyperthyroidism and ophthalmopathy. At the level of the study: The initial diagnosis was the point when peripheral blood was collected, ahead of any treatment.

This clonotype was counted many times. Using RNA transcripts as the source, TCR beta CDR3 regions were amplified. Initially, a first-round RT-PCR of the TCR CDR3 employed the HTBI primer set. TCRdb itself ran the multiplex PCR reads through MiXCR, one entry per CDR3 protein. The table records 350,000 or so distinct CDR3 sequences, over 15% of them present only once. The CDR3 spans 15 residues. V lost 6 bases to trimming and J lost 1 base; unmatched junction nucleotides: 7. Germline values: CDR1 SNHLY, CDR2 FYNNEI. The rearrangement joins TRBV2 to TRBJ2-5; 8 nucleotides match TRBD1. The clonotype comes from a woman aged 40 to 55 with Graves' ophthalmopathy. The sequenced material came from blood. This CDR3 is CASSRTGWTQETQYF. In DNA, the CDR3 is TGTGCCAGCAGCCGGACAGGGTGGACCCAAGAGACCCAGTACTTC. The full variable domain, its missing parts supplied by reference TRBV2 and TRBJ2-5, is EPEVTQTPSHQVTQMGQEVILRCVPISNHLYFYWYRQILGQKVEFLVSFYNNEISEKSEIFDDQFSVERPDGSNFTLKIRSTKLEDSAMYFCASSRTGWTQETQYFGPGTRLLVL.